The entry below gives a single T cell receptor (beta chain) sequence along with its context. The data belong to a study of blood T cell repertoires in COVID-19. About the study: T cells, B-cell-depleted T cells, or PBMCs supplied cDNA or gDNA.

Trimming took 3 bases from V and 2 from J, leaving 11 bases between them. This CDR3 comprises 14 residues. Original methodology: Estimation of nucleated cell counts was performed using reference gene primer amplification. The data were produced by immunoSEQ multiplex PCR, yet TCRdb's version contains in-frame clones alone and is incomplete. V and J calls and clone size are given by that table; D and trimming were obtained from the DNA. This table holds about 190,000 clones, approximately 85% found once. The chain combines TRBV23-1 with TRBJ2-7; weak D call: TRBD1 (5 bases). TRBV23-1 is marked as an open reading frame, function uncertain. The sequence came from a woman aged 65 to 85 with active or convalescent COVID-19. The sequenced sample consisted of peripheral blood. The CDR3 protein is CASSQRRQTYEQYF. The DNA for the CDR3 is TGCGCCAGCAGTCAGCGACGACAGACCTACGAGCAGTACTTC.